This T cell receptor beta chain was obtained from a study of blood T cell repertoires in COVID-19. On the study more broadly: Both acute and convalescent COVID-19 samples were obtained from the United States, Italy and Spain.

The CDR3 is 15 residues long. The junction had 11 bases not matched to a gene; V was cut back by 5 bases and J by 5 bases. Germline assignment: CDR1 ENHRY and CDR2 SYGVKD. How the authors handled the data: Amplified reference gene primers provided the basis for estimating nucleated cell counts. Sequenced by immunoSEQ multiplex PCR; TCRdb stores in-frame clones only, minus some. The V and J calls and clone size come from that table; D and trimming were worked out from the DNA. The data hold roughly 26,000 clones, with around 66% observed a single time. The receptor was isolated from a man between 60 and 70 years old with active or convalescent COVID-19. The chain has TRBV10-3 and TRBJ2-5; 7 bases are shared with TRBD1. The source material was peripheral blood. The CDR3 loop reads CAISKGQSRDETQYF. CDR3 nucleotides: TGTGCCATCAGTAAGGGACAGAGCCGGGATGAGACCCAGTACTTC.